The source of this T cell receptor beta chain is a study of preoperative IRX-2 immunotherapy in early breast cancer. Here immunoSEQ multiplex PCR was the method, and the copy in TCRdb shows in-frame clones only, minus some. Among 20,000 to 30,000 clones, 85% to 90% were seen once, and the ten largest hold about 9.4%. Treatment specified: preoperative locoregional IRX-2 cytokine immunotherapy. This phase Ib study tested locoregional IRX-2 cytokine immunotherapy given before surgery. Sequencing was performed on tumor tissue, taken after IRX-2 immunotherapy. The receptor's source is a human donor with breast cancer.

The CDR3 loop is CASRREETQYF. The CDR3 DNA sequence: TGTGCCAGCAGGAGGGAAGAGACCCAGTACTTC. This sequence joins TRBV28 and TRBJ2-5, with D perhaps matching TRBD2 (5 bases). This CDR3 is built from 11 residues. The germline gives CDR1 MDHEN, CDR2 SYDVKM. V was cut by 6 bases and J by 3 bases, with 5 bases left in between.